This T cell receptor beta chain was identified in a study of T cell responses to AZD1222 COVID-19 vaccine. Produced via immunoSEQ multiplex PCR; TCRdb's table is partial and in-frame only. The table has about 100,000 clones, around 89% seen once. Overall study findings and caveats: Mostly white British, mostly female donors; authors suggested clonal diversity may be underestimated. Repertoire sampling was restricted to post-peak T cell response timepoints. Rises in breadth and depth of Spike-specific TCRs came after two AZD1222 doses.

CDR1 and CDR2 (germline): SGHTA, FQGTGA. Trimming removed 2 bases from V and 1 base from J, with 17 bases in between. This CDR3 is 18 amino acids long. This clone was found once. Its antigen is unknown. The chain employs TRBV7-3 and TRBJ2-2; the D gene is possibly TRBD1 (5 bases). The input for sequencing was peripheral blood, taken 28 days after the second AZD1222 dose. The TCR originated in an adult who received the AZD1222 COVID-19 vaccine. The CDR3 DNA reads TGTGCCAGCAGCTTATATGGGCAGGGCCTCGGGAACACCGGGGAGCTGTTTTTT. It yields the protein CASSLYGQGLGNTGELFF.